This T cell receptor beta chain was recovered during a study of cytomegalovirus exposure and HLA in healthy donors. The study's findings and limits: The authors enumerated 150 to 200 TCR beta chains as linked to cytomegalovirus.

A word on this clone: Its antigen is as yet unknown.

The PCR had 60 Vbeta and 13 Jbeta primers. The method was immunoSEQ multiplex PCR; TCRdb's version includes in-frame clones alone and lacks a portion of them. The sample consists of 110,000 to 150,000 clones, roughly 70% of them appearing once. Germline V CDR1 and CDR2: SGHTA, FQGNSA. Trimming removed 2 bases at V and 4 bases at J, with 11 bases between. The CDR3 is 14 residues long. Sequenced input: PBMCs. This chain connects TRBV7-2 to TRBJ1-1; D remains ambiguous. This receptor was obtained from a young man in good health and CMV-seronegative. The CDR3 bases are TGTGCCAGCAGCTTATTAGGGAGAGGCACTGAAGCTTTCTTT. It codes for CASSLLGRGTEAFF.